This T cell receptor (beta chain) was sequenced in a study of preoperative IRX-2 immunotherapy in early breast cancer. Trimming stripped 4 bases from V and 5 bases from J, with 26 bases between. The CDR3 sequence is 19 residues long. The V gene's germline CDR1 is SGHDN and CDR2 FVKESK. The protocol was immunoSEQ multiplex PCR, while the TCRdb copy is restricted to in-frame clones and leaves out a portion. The sample lists approximately 2,100 clones, 67% occurring once. As for treatment: preoperative locoregional IRX-2 cytokine immunotherapy. Patients received preoperative, locoregional IRX-2 cytokine immunotherapy in a phase Ib study.

The chain recombines TRBV14 with TRBJ1-4, with a possible D match to TRBD1 (6 bases). Here the sequenced sample was tumor tissue, taken before IRX-2 immunotherapy. The sequence was obtained from a human donor with breast cancer. DNA of the CDR3: TGTGCCAGCAGCCTCAGTGAGCAGGGGCAGATAGTGAGGAATGAAAAACTGTTTTTT. It specifies CASSLSEQGQIVRNEKLFF. Variable domain in full (rest from reference TRBV14 and TRBJ1-4): EAGVTQFPSHSVIEKGQTVTLRCDPISGHDNLYWYRRVMGKEIKFLLHFVKESKQDESGMPNNRFLAERTGGTYSTLKVQPAELEDSGVYFCASSLSEQGQIVRNEKLFFGSGTQLSVL.